The 28 T cell receptor beta chains presented below share a single source sample, sequenced in a study of CD8+ T cells in alopecia areata. RNA extraction and reverse transcription yielded cDNA as sequencing template. The protocol was immunoSEQ multiplex PCR, while the TCRdb copy is restricted to in-frame clones and leaves out a portion. The sample consists of 110,000 or so clones, less than 60% of them appearing once. Regarding treatment: oral pan-JAK inhibitor, 5-10 mg twice daily. The sequences come from CD4+ T cells sorted from blood, collected at week 24, from a patient treated with tofacitinib. These receptor sequences come from a human donor with alopecia areata.

This chain uses TRBV5-1 with TRBJ2-3; perhaps TRBD2 as D (5 bases). V was trimmed by 1 base and J by 0 bases, leaving 9 bases between them. Germline V gives CDR1 SGHRS, CDR2 YFSETQ. This CDR3 is 15 amino acids long. The CDR3 DNA is TGCGCCAGCAGCTTGAGGCCGGGAAGCACAGATACGCAGTATTTT. It translates to CASSLRPGSTDTQYF. The entire variable domain, with the rest obtained from reference TRBV5-1 and TRBJ2-3, is as follows: KAGVTQTPRYLIKTRGQQVTLSCSPISGHRSVSWYQQTPGQGLQFLFEYFSETQRNKGNFPGRFSGRQFSNSRSEMNVSTLELGDSALYLCASSLRPGSTDTQYFGPGTRLTVL.

This clone has just a few counts. The J gene is TRBJ1-5, the V gene TRBV28, with a possible D match to TRBD1 (5 bases). V lost 2 bases and J lost 2, with 10 bases in between. The germline V gene has CDR1 MDHEN and CDR2 SYDVKM. This CDR3 has 15 residues. CDR3 loop: CASSLGQGGNQPQHF. CDR3 sequence (DNA): TGTGCCAGCAGTTTAGGGCAGGGCGGCAATCAGCCCCAGCATTTT.

This clone was found a few times. CDR3 in amino acids: CASSPFSGVTGELFF. Here the CDR3 DNA reads TGCGCCAGCAGCCCTTTTAGCGGGGTCACCGGGGAGCTGTTTTTT. V is TRBV5-1 and J is TRBJ2-2; 8 bases align to TRBD2. The ends lost 4 bases at V and 4 bases at J; junction bases unmatched: 6. Germline-derived CDR1 and CDR2 are SGHRS and YFSETQ. This CDR3 region has 15 residues.

This clone was seen a few times. The chain has TRBV29-1 and TRBJ2-2; D gene unclear. There are 12 residues in the CDR3. Between the trimmed V and J ends, which lost 5 bases and 0 bases, there was a span of 4 bases. Germline V gene data show CDR1 as SQVTM and CDR2 as ANQGSEA. CDR3 DNA sequence: TGCAGCGTTCAGCCGAACACCGGGGAGCTGTTTTTT. This sequence encodes CSVQPNTGELFF.

The chain uses TRBV14 and TRBJ1-1; possibly TRBD1 for D (5 bases). The germline CDR1 and CDR2 sequences are SGHDN and FVKESK. Trimming removed 4 bases at V and 5 bases at J, with 11 bases between. The CDR3 spans 13 residues. DNA of the CDR3: TGTGCCAGCAGCCGGCAGGGAGGGACTGAAGCTTTCTTT. Its protein is CASSRQGGTEAFF.

The gene calls are TRBV4-3 and TRBJ2-7, with D unclear. The CDR3 runs to 13 residues. V lost 0 bases and J 4 bases, leaving 7 bases between the germline ends. Germline CDR1 is LGHNA and CDR2 is YSLEER. The DNA of the CDR3 is TGCGCCAGCAGCCAAGATCAGCGTTACGAGCAGTACTTC. This sequence encodes CASSQDQRYEQYF.

This clone was picked up a small number of times. The chain combines TRBV11-2 with TRBJ2-2; 12 bases are a match to TRBD2. The length of the CDR3 is 17 residues. With V trimmed by 6 bases and J by 1 base, 6 bases remained unmatched. Germline CDR1 is SGHAT and CDR2 is FQNNGV. The CDR3 here is CASRTLAGGMNTGELFF. The CDR3 DNA follows: TGTGCCAGCAGGACCCTAGCGGGGGGGATGAACACCGGGGAGCTGTTTTTT.

This clone has only one observation. The chain links TRBV7-2 to TRBJ2-4; no firm D call. The CDR3 totals 19 residues. Germline loops: CDR1 SGHTA, CDR2 FQGNSA. V was trimmed by 3 bases and J by 0 bases, leaving 21 bases between them. This chain's CDR3 is CASSFARTSRFGAKNIQYF. The CDR3 nucleotides read TGTGCCAGCAGCTTTGCACGCACCAGCCGTTTTGGAGCCAAAAACATTCAGTACTTC.

The genes are TRBV10-3 and TRBJ2-7, with TRBD2 identical over 10 bases. The CDR3 length is 14 residues. Germline CDR1 is ENHRY and CDR2 is SYGVKD. V dropped 4 bases and J dropped 5; count of bases not matched to a gene: 5. The CDR3 protein is CAISGSSGGDEQYF. The CDR3 nucleotides read TGTGCCATCAGTGGGTCTAGCGGGGGAGACGAGCAGTACTTC.

This sequence joins TRBV7-9 and TRBJ1-2; the match to TRBD1 covers 7 bases. V dropped 2 bases and J dropped 4; count of bases not matched to a gene: 4. Germline CDR1 is SEHNR and CDR2 is FQNEAQ (reference sequence). CDR3 length: 14 residues. CDR3 sequence reads: CASSLQGESYGYTF. In DNA form, the CDR3 reads TGTGCCAGCAGCTTACAGGGGGAAAGCTATGGCTACACCTTC.

This clone has only a few counts. The chain combines TRBV11-3 with TRBJ2-3; the match to TRBD2 covers 12 bases. Germline V gives CDR1 SGHNT, CDR2 YENEEA. The CDR3 loop spans 18 amino acids. The junction had 8 bases not matched to a gene; V was cut back by 3 bases and J by 1 base. The CDR3 loop is CASSFGGLAGLGTDTQYF. DNA for the CDR3: TGTGCCAGCAGCTTTGGCGGACTAGCGGGGCTGGGCACAGATACGCAGTATTTT.

This clone has just one count. This chain's CDR3 is CAISDRWTGVGDGYTF. The CDR3 region has the DNA TGTGCCATCAGTGACCGATGGACAGGGGTCGGTGATGGCTACACCTTC. The genes are TRBV10-3 and TRBJ1-2; TRBD1 aligns across 9 bases. V lost 3 bases, J lost 6 bases, and 11 bases stayed unmatched. Germline CDR1 is ENHRY and CDR2 is SYGVKD. The length of the CDR3 is 16 residues.

The chain couples TRBV4-3 to TRBJ1-1, with D unclear. The CDR3 spans 15 residues. Trimming removed 4 bases from V and 1 base from J, with 13 bases in between. Per the germline V gene, CDR1 is LGHNA and CDR2 is YSLEER. The chain's CDR3 is CASSPYRGGNTEAFF. CDR3 in DNA: TGCGCCAGCAGCCCCTATAGAGGTGGGAACACTGAAGCTTTCTTT.

The J gene is TRBJ2-3, the V gene TRBV23-1; D is undetermined. TRBV23-1 is an open reading frame, and its role is uncertain. CDR3 length: 12 amino acids. V lost 4 bases and J 3 bases, leaving 5 bases between the germline ends. The CDR3 nucleotides are TGCGCCAGCAGTCCCTCAACAGATACGCAGTATTTT. This gives the protein CASSPSTDTQYF.

The chain employs TRBV10-2 and TRBJ1-5; unclear D gene. Trimming stripped 3 bases from V and 5 bases from J, with 5 bases between. Germline V lookup: CDR1 WSHSY, CDR2 SAAADI. The CDR3 loop spans 12 amino acids. The CDR3 coding sequence is TGCGCCAGCAGTGATCAGGATCAGCCCCAGCATTTT. Its translation: CASSDQDQPQHF.

The V and J genes are TRBV4-3 and TRBJ2-3; 10 nucleotides agree with TRBD2. CDR1 is LGHNA and CDR2 is YSLEER in the germline V gene. Trimming at V came to 0 bases and at J to 5 bases, leaving 2 bases not matched to a gene. The CDR3 contains 15 residues. This CDR3 reads CASSQEIAGGDTQYF. CDR3 sequence (DNA): TGCGCCAGCAGCCAAGAGATAGCGGGAGGAGATACGCAGTATTTT.

This chain uses TRBV4-3 with TRBJ1-4; the D is unclear. CDR3 length equals 14 residues. V gave up 0 bases and J gave up 8 bases, with 10 bases separating them. CDR1 is LGHNA, CDR2 YSLEER, per germline. The CDR3 coding sequence is TGCGCCAGCAGCCAAGATTCTGGGCGGGAAAAACTGTTTTTT. Amino acids: CASSQDSGREKLFF.

The chain couples TRBV9 to TRBJ2-2; maybe TRBD2 (6 bases). The germline V gene encodes CDR1 SGDLS and CDR2 YYNGEE. The V and J ends lost 0 bases and 5 bases respectively, with 14 bases between them. The CDR3 totals 16 residues. The CDR3: CASSVAPGVYTGELFF. As DNA, the CDR3 is TGTGCCAGCAGCGTAGCTCCGGGGGTGTATACCGGGGAGCTGTTTTTT.

This chain connects TRBV27 to TRBJ2-1; D is undetermined. Germline V gene sequence: CDR1 MNHEY, CDR2 SMNVEV (reference sequence). This CDR3 is 14 amino acids long. Between the trimmed V and J ends, which lost 4 bases and 10 bases, there was a span of 17 bases. The CDR3 nucleotides are TGTGCCAGCAGTTCCCACCTCCACTTGGGGGAGCAGTTCTTC. Its translation is CASSSHLHLGEQFF.

The chain joins TRBV28 to TRBJ2-3, with no clear D. The CDR3 totals 11 residues. The V end lost 8 bases, the J end lost 4 bases, and 7 bases lay between the germline ends. The V gene's germline CDR1 is MDHEN and CDR2 SYDVKM. CDR3 DNA: TGTGCCAGCGCCTCCCCAGATACGCAGTATTTT. This codes for CASASPDTQYF.

The chain carries TRBV25-1 and TRBJ1-2; D is uncertain. Deletions cut 6 bases from V and 7 bases from J, with 15 bases between. Looked up from germline, CDR1 is MGHDK and CDR2 is SYGVNS. The CDR3 spans 13 residues. The CDR3 protein is CASRTAGPGGYTF. Written as DNA, the CDR3 is TGTGCCAGCAGGACTGCAGGCCCGGGTGGCTACACCTTC.

This chain joins TRBV25-1 and TRBJ1-4; TRBD1 aligns across 9 bases. V was pared by 2 bases and J by 8 bases, with 3 bases of the junction left unmatched. The CDR3 is 14 amino acids. CDR1 is MGHDK and CDR2 is SYGVNS in the germline V gene. The CDR3 sequence is CASSEGTGWEKLFF. In DNA, the CDR3 is TGTGCCAGCAGTGAAGGGACAGGGTGGGAAAAACTGTTTTTT.

Worth noting for this clone: The CDR3 carries no conserved terminal phenylalanine or tryptophan, so it likely arises from a read error. The limits of the CDR3 on the DNA are not certain, so only TCRdb's listed CDR3 is given. V is TRBV29-1 and J is TRBJ1-2; TRBD1 is taken as the D call from the table, unchecked against the DNA. Germline V gene lookup returns CDR1 SQVTM and CDR2 ANQGSEA. The CDR3 totals 9 residues, both ends included. CDR3 in amino acids: CSAEEGKGI.

V is TRBV7-2 and J is TRBJ1-2; no clear D gene. The germline V gene encodes CDR1 SGHTA and CDR2 FQGNSA. The CDR3 consists of 13 residues. V was pared by 6 bases and J by 4 bases, with 12 bases between. CDR3 loop: CASRSSGFYGYTF. Here the CDR3 DNA reads TGTGCCAGCAGAAGCTCCGGTTTCTATGGCTACACCTTC.

This clone was found many times. This chain links TRBV6-6 with TRBJ1-1; D is uncertain. The V end was cut by 0 bases, the J end by 4 bases, with 12 bases between. The CDR3 spans 15 residues. CDR1 MNHNY and CDR2 SVGAGI come from the germline V gene (reference sequence). The CDR3 is CASSYSEVGRTEAFF. The CDR3 coding sequence is TGTGCCAGCAGTTACTCCGAGGTAGGCCGCACTGAAGCTTTCTTT.

This clone is medium-sized within its sample. The chain uses TRBV28 and TRBJ2-1, with D possibly TRBD2 on 5 matching bases. The CDR3 has 12 amino acids. Between the trimmed V and J ends, which lost 3 bases and 12 bases, there was a span of 12 bases. Germline CDR1 MDHEN, CDR2 SYDVKM. The CDR3 loop is CASSFTSRGQFF. For the CDR3, the DNA is TGTGCCAGCAGTTTTACTTCCCGGGGGCAGTTCTTC. Full variable domain (remainder filled in from reference TRBV28 and TRBJ2-1): DVKVTQSSRYLVKRTGEKVFLECVQDMDHENMFWYRQDPGLGLRLIYFSYDVKMKEKGDIPEGYSVSREKKERFSLILESASTNQTSMYLCASSFTSRGQFFGPGTRLTVL.

The rearrangement links TRBV6-1 to TRBJ2-6, with TRBD1 as a possible D gene (5 bases). The V gene's germline CDR1 is MNHNS and CDR2 SASEGT. The length of the CDR3 is 19 residues. V was pared by 1 base and J by 0 bases, with 16 bases between. In DNA form, the CDR3 reads TGTGCCAGCAGTGAAGAAAAAACAGGAGTCTTCTCTGGGGCCAACGTCCTGACTTTC. It encodes CASSEEKTGVFSGANVLTF.

This chain joins TRBV6-5 and TRBJ2-2; perhaps TRBD1 as D (6 bases). The germline CDR1 and CDR2 sequences are MNHEY and SVGAGI. V shed 6 bases and J shed 3 bases, with 14 bases lying between them. This CDR3 is 15 amino acids long. CDR3 sequence reads: CASRQGSLYTGELFF. The CDR3 nucleotides are TGTGCCAGCAGGCAGGGGAGCCTTTACACCGGGGAGCTGTTTTTT.